This TCR beta chain was sequenced in a study of blood T cell repertoires in COVID-19. For the study at large: Sites in the United States, Italy and Spain provided acute and convalescent COVID-19 samples. Sources were T cells, B-cell-depleted T cells, or PBMCs; the material itself was cDNA or gDNA.

This clone was counted a few times. Across fewer than 25 US areas, participants ranged in age from about 18 to 100 years. Individuals in the exposed group had encountered a COVID-19 case within 2 weeks preceding study entry. Profiled with immunoSEQ multiplex PCR; TCRdb holds only in-frame clones, not every one. The sample lists about 210,000 clones, 80% to 90% occurring once. The TCR originated in a woman aged 25 to 45 who had been exposed to COVID-19. Sample: PBMCs or T cells enriched from blood (not recorded which).

DNA for the CDR3: TGCGCCAGCAGCAGAAGCGGGGGGGCCGACACTGAAGCTTTCTTT. Translation gives CASSRSGGADTEAFF. The V gene is TRBV5-1, the J gene TRBJ1-1; D is perhaps TRBD1 (6 bases). V was pared by 4 bases and J by 3 bases, with 16 bases between. Germline loops: CDR1 SGHRS, CDR2 YFSETQ. This CDR3 comprises 15 residues.